The 25 T cell receptor beta chains listed next were all sequenced from one sample in a study of shared T cell receptors in the human thymus (dated by TCRdb to the early 2020s). The library was built by means of the immunoSEQ multiplex PCR assay. The immuneACCESS repertoire file appears here via TCRdb, limited to in-frame rearrangements. These files lack a portion of the clones; in checked studies, under half of the deficit traces to unresolved V genes, and the cause of the others is not known. For this sample there are 720,000 or so clones; roughly 85% appear just once. Roughly 0.01% of the sample is taken by the ten largest. This same sample was also part of a study on human thymus T cells.

Sequencing used thymocytes. These receptor sequences come from a girl under three years old with a congenital heart defect. Donor details come from another sample of the same person, matched by shared clones.

The genes are TRBV9 and TRBJ2-4, with 11 bases matching TRBD2. Unmatched junction bases numbered 10, after V lost 0 bases and J lost 2 bases. Germline assignment: CDR1 SGDLS and CDR2 YYNGEE. The CDR3 covers 19 residues. This CDR3 is CASSVEDSGGARTKNIQYF. CDR3 nucleotide sequence: TGTGCCAGCAGCGTAGAGGATAGCGGGGGGGCCAGGACCAAAAACATTCAGTACTTC.

The chain carries TRBV27 and TRBJ1-3; D perhaps matches TRBD1 (5 bases). CDR1 is MNHEY and CDR2 is SMNVEV in the germline V gene (reference sequence). The CDR3 length is 14 residues. V was cut by 2 bases and J by 4 bases, with 9 bases left in between. CDR3 sequence (DNA): TGTGCCAGCAGTTTAGCCAGGGCAGGAAACACCATATATTTT. It codes for CASSLARAGNTIYF.

The chain recombines TRBV4-1 with TRBJ2-2; TRBD1 aligns across 9 bases. The CDR3 runs to 16 residues. The V and J ends lost 4 bases and 7 bases, in that order; junction bases with no gene match: 10. The germline CDR1 and CDR2 sequences are MGHRA and YSYEKL. CDR3 sequence reads: CASSPRWDRDVGELFF. In nucleotides, the CDR3 is TGCGCCAGCAGCCCCAGGTGGGACAGGGACGTCGGGGAGCTGTTTTTT.

There are a few counts of this clone. The genes are TRBV27 and TRBJ1-2; the match to TRBD1 covers 7 bases. The CDR3 is 17 amino acids. J gave up 4 bases and V 0 bases, and 11 bases lay outside the gene matches. Germline V gene lookup returns CDR1 MNHEY and CDR2 SMNVEV (reference sequence). The CDR3 sequence is CASSLSGTVGKTYGYTF. CDR3 in DNA: TGTGCCAGCAGTTTATCGGGGACAGTAGGGAAAACCTATGGCTACACCTTC.

Worth noting for this clone: Other DNA variants within this sample encode the same CDR3. The genes are TRBV25-1 and TRBJ2-5; TRBD1 agrees at 7 bases. This CDR3 comprises 11 residues. CDR1 MGHDK and CDR2 SYGVNS come from the germline V gene. Trimming removed 6 bases from V and 5 bases from J; junction bases left unmatched: 0. Here the CDR3 DNA reads TGTGCCAGCAGGGACAGGGAGACCCAGTACTTC. This encodes CASRDRETQYF.

The genes are TRBV7-3 and TRBJ2-2, with 9 bases lining up with TRBD1. The trim removed 2 bases at V and 6 bases at J, leaving 10 bases unmatched. The CDR3 contains 17 residues. Germline assignment: CDR1 SGHTA and CDR2 FQGTGA. CDR3 DNA: TGTGCCAGCAGCTTAGCCTTACAGGGGGCGTCGGCCGGGGAGCTGTTTTTT. It codes for CASSLALQGASAGELFF.

A single count supports this clone. J is TRBJ2-5 and V is TRBV7-9; TRBD2 matches 11 bases. Germline V CDR1 and CDR2: SEHNR, FQNEAQ (reference sequence). Unmatched junction bases numbered 11, after V lost 4 bases and J lost 1 base. CDR3 length: 18 amino acids. The CDR3 nucleotides read TGTGCCAGCAGCTCCTTCTACTTGGGACTAGCGGTCCAAGAGACCCAGTACTTC. It yields the protein CASSSFYLGLAVQETQYF.

The count of this clone is one. The chain employs TRBV4-3 and TRBJ1-5; D perhaps matches TRBD1 (5 bases). Germline values: CDR1 LGHNA, CDR2 YSLEER. Trimming took off 4 bases at V and 0 bases at J, with 13 bases between the two ends. CDR3 length equals 16 residues. The CDR3 DNA is TGCGCCAGCAGCCTCACTCGGGACTATAGCAATCAGCCCCAGCATTTT. Protein: CASSLTRDYSNQPQHF.

This chain uses TRBV4-1 with TRBJ2-7; 9 nucleotides align to TRBD2. The germline V gene encodes CDR1 MGHRA and CDR2 YSYEKL. The CDR3 loop spans 16 amino acids. V dropped 4 bases and J dropped 7; count of bases not matched to a gene: 14. The CDR3 here is CASSPRKGLALQEQYF. The CDR3 coding sequence is TGCGCCAGCAGCCCGAGGAAGGGACTAGCCCTTCAGGAGCAGTACTTC.

The chain has TRBV7-2 and TRBJ1-6; a possible D gene is TRBD1 (6 bases). V was pared by 1 base and J by 9 bases, with 13 bases between. The CDR3 is made up of 15 amino acids. Germline V gene sequence: CDR1 SGHTA, CDR2 FQGNSA. CDR3 amino acids: CASSLVNRAASPLHF. For the CDR3, the DNA is TGTGCCAGCAGCTTAGTAAACAGGGCGGCTTCACCCCTCCACTTT.

The chain joins TRBV28 to TRBJ1-5, with D possibly TRBD1 on 5 matching bases. The germline CDR1 and CDR2 sequences are MDHEN and SYDVKM. The V end was cut by 2 bases, the J end by 5 bases, with 19 bases between. The length of the CDR3 is 17 residues. CDR3: CASSLGKTRTLYQPQHF. In nucleotides, the CDR3 is TGTGCCAGCAGTTTAGGGAAGACCCGGACACTTTATCAGCCCCAGCATTTT.

This rearrangement joins TRBV7-2 to TRBJ1-2; a weak D match, TRBD1 (6 bases). Deletions cut 8 bases from V and 4 bases from J, with 17 bases between. The CDR3 is 14 amino acids. CDR1 SGHTA and CDR2 FQGNSA come from the germline V gene. CDR3: CASGQGQPSYGYTF. CDR3 bases: TGTGCCAGCGGGCAGGGACAACCATCCTATGGCTACACCTTC. Full variable domain (outside the CDR3, taken from reference TRBV7-2 and TRBJ1-2): GAGVSQSPSNKVTEKGKDVELRCDPISGHTALYWYRQSLGQGLEFLIYFQGNSAPDKSGLPSDRFSAERTGGSVSTLTIQRTQQEDSAVYLCASGQGQPSYGYTFGSGTRLTVV.

A single count supports this clone. CDR3 DNA sequence: TGTGCCAGCACGAGGGGGCGCTTGACAGATACGCAGTATTTT. Amino acids: CASTRGRLTDTQYF. The chain combines TRBV28 with TRBJ2-3, with TRBD1 matching 7 bases. Trimming removed 7 bases from V and 3 bases from J; junction bases left unmatched: 7. This CDR3 is built from 14 residues. Per the germline V gene, CDR1 is MDHEN and CDR2 is SYDVKM.

The gene calls are TRBV6-1 and TRBJ1-2, with TRBD1 as a possible D gene (6 bases). The CDR3 loop spans 14 amino acids. CDR1 MNHNS and CDR2 SASEGT come from the germline V gene. V lost 1 base, J lost 7 bases, and 13 bases lay in between. In DNA, the CDR3 is TGTGCCAGCAGTGAAGGTTGTGGGGGCGGTGGCTACACCTTC. It specifies CASSEGCGGGGYTF.

This clone was counted once. The CDR3 coding sequence is TGTGCCAGCAGCTACATCCTATGGGGCGGAACCGCCGGGGAGCTGTTTTTT. Amino acids: CASSYILWGGTAGELFF. The genes are TRBV7-2 and TRBJ2-2; tentative D call: TRBD1 (5 bases). CDR1 and CDR2 from the germline V gene are SGHTA and FQGNSA. The CDR3 extends over 17 amino acids. V lost 4 bases to trimming and J lost 6 bases, with 21 bases between them.

The chain has TRBV18 and TRBJ1-1; D is unresolved. CDR1 KGHSH and CDR2 LQKENI come from the germline V gene. Trimming shortened V by 0 bases and J by 4 bases, and 12 bases separated the two germline ends. This CDR3 has 15 amino acids. In nucleotides, the CDR3 is TGTGCCAGCTCACCACCCACGGGTTCTGGCACTGAAGCTTTCTTT. Its translation: CASSPPTGSGTEAFF. Full variable domain (remainder filled in from reference TRBV18 and TRBJ1-1): NAGVMQNPRHLVRRRGQEARLRCSPMKGHSHVYWYRQLPEEGLKFMVYLQKENIIDESGMPKERFSAEFPKEGPSILRIQQVVRGDSAAYFCASSPPTGSGTEAFFGQGTRLTVV.

The gene calls are TRBV7-8 and TRBJ2-1; 10 positions match TRBD2. After removal of 0 bases from V and 4 bases from J, the junction contained 9 bases not matched to a gene. This CDR3 is 18 amino acids long. From germline, CDR1 is SGHVS and CDR2 FQNEAQ. CDR3 DNA sequence: TGTGCCAGCAGCTTAGCGGCTAGCGGGGGCCAAGAATACAATGAGCAGTTCTTC. Residues: CASSLAASGGQEYNEQFF.

Here the CDR3 DNA reads TGTGCCAGCGGACTGCTTAATCAGCCCCAGCATTTT. It yields the protein CASGLLNQPQHF. V is TRBV27 and J is TRBJ1-5; D is unresolved. This CDR3 region has 12 residues. Germline CDR1 MNHEY, CDR2 SMNVEV (reference sequence). Trimming left V 8 bases short and J 4 bases short, with 9 bases between.

The chain joins TRBV7-2 to TRBJ2-5; 11 bases align to TRBD1. The CDR3 has 14 amino acids. The V gene end was trimmed by 2 bases and the J gene end by 8 bases; junction bases not matched to a gene: 4. The V gene's germline CDR1 is SGHTA and CDR2 FQGNSA. CDR3 protein: CASSLPGTGGTQYF. DNA for the CDR3: TGTGCCAGCAGCTTACCCGGGACAGGGGGAACCCAGTACTTC.

The chain combines TRBV6-1 with TRBJ2-1; the match to TRBD1 covers 8 bases. The CDR3 covers 13 residues. V lost 4 bases, J lost 15 bases, and 11 bases stayed unmatched. The V gene's germline CDR1 is MNHNS and CDR2 SASEGT. CDR3 amino acids: CASSGGPYRGWFF. CDR3 in DNA: TGTGCCAGCAGTGGTGGGCCTTACAGGGGGTGGTTCTTC.

This rearrangement joins TRBV5-1 to TRBJ1-1; no definite D call. This CDR3 comprises 13 residues. V lost 4 bases and J lost 3, with 10 bases in between. Germline CDR1 and CDR2: SGHRS and YFSETQ. This CDR3 is CASSREADTEAFF. CDR3 DNA: TGCGCCAGCAGCAGGGAGGCTGACACTGAAGCTTTCTTT.

The chain joins TRBV5-4 to TRBJ1-4; TRBD1 aligns across 7 bases. This CDR3 contains 14 residues. V lost 4 bases, J lost 6 bases, and 6 bases stayed unmatched. Germline loops: CDR1 SGHNT, CDR2 YYREEE (reference sequence). Here the CDR3 DNA reads TGTGCCAGCAGCGAGGGGGCATGGGATGAAAAACTGTTTTTT. Residues: CASSEGAWDEKLFF.

This chain uses TRBV6-1 with TRBJ2-3; D remains ambiguous. The germline V gene has CDR1 MNHNS and CDR2 SASEGT. This CDR3 region has 12 residues. With 1 base removed from V and 7 bases from J, the gap between germline ends came to 6 bases. CDR3 residues: CASSEGEYTQYF. CDR3 nucleotides: TGTGCCAGCAGTGAAGGAGAATATACGCAGTATTTT.

The J gene is TRBJ2-1, the V gene TRBV11-2, with 7 bases aligning to TRBD1. CDR3 size: 12 residues. Looked up from germline, CDR1 is SGHAT and CDR2 is FQNNGV. J lost 12 bases, V lost 4 bases, and 6 bases had no gene match. This chain's CDR3 is CASSSNRGGQFF. The CDR3 DNA follows: TGTGCCAGCAGCTCCAACAGGGGTGGGCAGTTCTTC.

The chain employs TRBV25-1 and TRBJ1-1, with D perhaps matching TRBD1 (5 bases). V shed 3 bases and J shed 1 base, with 21 bases lying between them. The CDR3 covers 18 residues. Germline lookup yields CDR1 MGHDK and CDR2 SYGVNS. The CDR3 nucleotides are TGTGCCAGCAGTGAGTCTTGCAGGGAAGGTAGCGGGAACACTGAAGCTTTCTTT. Translated: CASSESCREGSGNTEAFF.